Listed below are T cell receptor beta chains from one sample, sequenced in a study of blood T cell repertoires in COVID-19. Only in-frame clones appear in the TCRdb table, and some are missing; sequencing was by immunoSEQ multiplex PCR. The sample yields 120,000 or so clones, under 95% seen once. Sequenced input: peripheral blood. The receptors were gathered from a man aged 55 to 70 with COVID-19, enrolled during active disease. The CDR3 runs from the conserved cysteine through the conserved F or W. Fields, in order: J gene, V gene, D gene, clone size, CDR3 protein, CDR3 DNA. The D gene is left open where the match is weak. Size is omitted from some rows. Given values are once, few, many or a class for expanded clones.

TRBJ1-2 TRBV11-2 TRBD1 . CASSLRTGGGGYTF TGTGCCAGCAGCTTACGGACAGGGGGGGGAGGCTACACCTTC
TRBJ2-7 TRBV11-2 TRBD2 . CASNLAGVGSEQYF TGTGCCAGCAACCTAGCGGGAGTAGGGAGCGAGCAGTACTTC
TRBJ2-1 TRBV6-5 . . CASSYGDSGNNEQFF TGTGCCAGCAGTTACGGTGATAGCGGTAACAATGAGCAGTTCTTC
TRBJ1-2 TRBV30 . . CAWTPSSWGYTF TGTGCCTGGACCCCGAGTTCCTGGGGCTACACCTTC
TRBJ1-1 TRBV3-1/TRBV3-2 . . CASIPDRGTEAFF TGTGCCAGCATCCCGGACAGAGGAACTGAAGCTTTCTTT
TRBJ1-6 TRBV18 . . CASSRSGGLSYNSPLHF TGTGCCAGCTCACGTTCCGGGGGGCTGTCCTATAATTCACCCCTCCACTTT
TRBJ2-7 TRBV5-6 TRBD1 . CASSARDRDPSYEQYF TGTGCCAGCAGCGCCCGGGACAGAGACCCCTCCTACGAGCAGTACTTC
TRBJ2-1 TRBV2 TRBD2 . CASSDVGAGAFGEQFF TGTGCCAGCAGTGACGTAGGGGCGGGAGCTTTCGGTGAGCAGTTCTTC
TRBJ2-7 TRBV9 . few CASSVKGSGNYEQYF TGTGCCAGCAGCGTGAAAGGGAGTGGGAATTACGAGCAGTACTTC
TRBJ1-4 TRBV7-9 . once CASSVTGNEKLFF TGTGCCAGCAGCGTTACAGGGAATGAAAAACTGTTTTTT
TRBJ2-7 TRBV6-5 TRBD2 . CASTASGSDSYEQYF TGTGCCAGCACCGCTAGCGGGAGTGACTCCTACGAGCAGTACTTC
TRBJ2-7 TRBV19 . . CASSDSPTYEQYF TGTGCCAGTAGCGACAGCCCGACCTACGAGCAGTACTTC
TRBJ2-5 TRBV4-2 . . CASSRGPDRRETQYF TGTGCCAGCAGCCGAGGGCCGGACAGAAGGGAGACCCAGTACTTC
TRBJ1-4 TRBV6-5 . . CASSYAGGDNEKLFF TGTGCCAGCAGTTATGCCGGCGGCGATAATGAAAAACTGTTTTTT
TRBJ1-2 TRBV28 . . CASSLYGGREEHSGYTF TGTGCCAGCAGTTTATATGGAGGGAGGGAGGAGCATAGTGGCTACACCTTC
TRBJ1-1 TRBV6-5 TRBD1 . CASRGQGAGNTEAFF TGTGCCAGCAGGGGACAGGGGGCAGGAAACACTGAAGCTTTCTTT
TRBJ1-6 TRBV18 TRBD1 . CASSPWTGGVVNSPLHF TGTGCCAGCTCACCATGGACAGGGGGCGTCGTGAATTCACCCCTCCACTTT
TRBJ1-2 TRBV6-5 . . CASSSPVNYGYTF TGTGCCAGCAGTTCGCCGGTTAACTATGGCTACACCTTC
TRBJ2-3 TRBV20-1 . . CSASPQGTDTQYF TGCAGTGCTAGTCCCCAGGGGACAGATACGCAGTATTTT
TRBJ2-4 TRBV3-1/TRBV3-2 TRBD1 . CASSRTGVGKNIQYF TGTGCCAGCAGCCGGACAGGGGTAGGCAAAAACATTCAGTACTTC
TRBJ1-1 TRBV2 . . CASSGGTEAFF TGTGCCAGCAGTGGCGGCACTGAAGCTTTCTTT
TRBJ2-7 TRBV5-4 TRBD1 . CASSLDRGGGEQYF TGTGCCAGCAGCTTGGACAGGGGTGGGGGAGAGCAGTACTTC